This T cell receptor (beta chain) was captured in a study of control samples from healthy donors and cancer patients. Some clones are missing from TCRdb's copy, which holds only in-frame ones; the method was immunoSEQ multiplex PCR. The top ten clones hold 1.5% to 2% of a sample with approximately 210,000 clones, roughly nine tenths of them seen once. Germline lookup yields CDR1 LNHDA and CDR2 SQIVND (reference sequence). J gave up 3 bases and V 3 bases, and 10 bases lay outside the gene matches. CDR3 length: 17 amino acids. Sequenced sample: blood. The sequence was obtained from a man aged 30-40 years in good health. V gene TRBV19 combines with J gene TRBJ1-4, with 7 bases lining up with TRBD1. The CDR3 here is CASSISQQGRANEKLFF. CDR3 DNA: TGTGCCAGTAGTATTTCTCAACAGGGGAGGGCTAATGAAAAACTGTTTTTT.